The present TCR beta chain was sequenced within a study of blood T cell repertoires in COVID-19. Study-level information: Acute and convalescent COVID-19 samples came from the United States, Italy and Spain.

Authors' data handling: How many nucleated cells were present was estimated from reference gene primer amplification. Using immunoSEQ multiplex PCR, the repertoire was profiled, and TCRdb retains in-frame clones only, with some absent. The V and J calls and clone size are taken from that table; D and trimming were inferred from the DNA. The repertoire holds around 250,000 clones, approximately 78% seen once, with roughly 3.3% in the top ten. The CDR3 extends over 15 amino acids. Trimming cost V 2 bases and J 15 bases; bases outside gene matches: 7. CDR1 and CDR2 (germline): SGHTA, FQGNSA. The clonotype comes from a woman in her late teens or twenties with acute or convalescent COVID-19. The genes are TRBV7-2 and TRBJ2-4, with TRBD2 matching over 16 bases. The sample taken for sequencing was peripheral blood. In DNA, the CDR3 is TGTGCCAGCAGCTTAACCGGGACTAGCGGGAGGGCCGGGTACTTC. Amino acid sequence: CASSLTGTSGRAGYF.